This T cell receptor beta chain was sequenced during a study of CD8+CD57+ T cells in acquired aplastic anemia listed by TCRdb under 2018. For the study in its entirety: Extracted DNA from sorted CD4+ and CD8+ cells averaged about 3.4 ug, ranging from about 0.19 to 30 ug. Healthy donor samples averaged roughly 9.9 million reads for CD4+ and approximately 11 million for CD8+ cells.

In the study, sorted CD4+ and CD8+ blood T cells from patients with severe aplastic anemia and from healthy subjects underwent deep sequencing of TCR repertoires. Ficoll-Paque density gradient centrifugation was used to isolate peripheral blood mononuclear cells. Before DNA extraction, CD4+ and CD8+ T cells were sorted by FACS or by magnetic beads. Overall study outcomes, separate from this receptor: Roughly 30 CD8+ CDR3 sequences were found to be shared between patients and controls, but these sequences appeared to be highly expressed in patients and within the immunodominant clones of the patients. No significant difference in CD8+ Simpson's diversity was found between patients and healthy controls (P=0.060).

Note on this clonotype: Which antigen it targets is not known. A read error may explain this, as a much larger clone is one base away.

CDR1 LGHNA and CDR2 YSLEER were looked up in the germline V gene. The CDR3 sequence holds 16 residues, the cysteine and phenylalanine included. The entry retains the CDR3 DNA only, 48 bases that are in frame from base 1. Genomic DNA served as template for TCR beta VDJ combination and CDR3 sequence profiling. TCR repertoire sequencing was run on an Illumina HiSeq 2000. Turning to the authors' computational methods: Repertoires were assessed using TRBV/TRBJ rearrangement plots, CDR3 size and DJ length profiles, and Simpson's diversity index. The most abundant DNA sequence in the deep sequencing data was taken as the immunodominant clone. CDR3 amino acid sequences were screened for sharing across subjects and compared with published repertoires and the VDJdb database. TCRdb applied fastp at Q25 and MiXCR to the public reads, then kept only in-frame beta chains. Merged by CDR3 protein, the rows form single entries marked with the most common genes and DNA. TCRdb's processing, not the authors' own work, is the source of the V and J calls. A total of about 190,000 distinct CDR3 sequences appear in this sample, approximately 52% of them only once. About 17% of the sample goes to the ten largest clones.

This chain joins TRBV4-3 to TRBJ1-3; the D gene is unclear. The sample was sorted CD4+, CD8+, or CD8+CD57+ T cells (not recorded which) from PBMCs. The sequence derives from a human donor in good health, serving as a control. The DNA reads as follows: TGCGCCAGCAGCCAAGATGGGTCCTTCTCTGGAAGCACCATATATTTT. Its protein product is CASSQDGSFSGSTIYF.